The 27 T cell receptor beta chains in this list originate from one sample, sequenced in a study of blood T cell repertoires in COVID-19. TCRdb's copy holds only in-frame clones and misses some; the assay was immunoSEQ multiplex PCR. The table has tens of thousands of clones, 88% seen once. Sequencing was done on a sample of peripheral blood. The receptors derive from a woman over 75 with acute or convalescent COVID-19.

The V gene is TRBV5-6, the J gene TRBJ2-6; no firm D call. This CDR3 is 17 amino acids long. The V end was cut by 0 bases, the J end by 2 bases, with 12 bases between. CDR1 is SGHDT, CDR2 YYEEEE, per germline. Written as DNA, the CDR3 is TGTGCCAGCAGCTTGGGACCCCGAGGCGCTGGGGCCAACGTCCTGACTTTC. This gives the protein CASSLGPRGAGANVLTF.

V is TRBV24-1 and J is TRBJ1-2; TRBD1 agrees at 7 bases. J was trimmed by 7 bases and V by 4 bases; bases with no gene match: 8. CDR1 and CDR2 (germline): KGHDR, SFDVKD. CDR3 length: 14 amino acids. Here the CDR3 reads CATSDRTGRGGYTF. DNA for the CDR3: TGTGCCACCAGTGACAGGACAGGAAGAGGTGGCTACACCTTC.

V is TRBV15 and J is TRBJ1-6, with no clear D. CDR3 length: 14 residues. The germline V gene has CDR1 LNHNV and CDR2 YYDKDF (reference sequence). The V end was cut by 0 bases, the J end by 7 bases, with 7 bases between. CDR3 in amino acids: CATSRDSGNSPLHF. The CDR3 coding sequence is TGTGCCACCAGCAGAGATTCCGGGAATTCACCCCTCCACTTT.

This clone appeared once. The chain uses TRBV30 and TRBJ1-2, with 8 bases that match TRBD1. The CDR3 contains 15 residues. Unmatched junction bases numbered 7, after V lost 2 bases and J lost 2 bases. In germline, CDR1 is GTSNPN, CDR2 SVGIG (reference sequence). The CDR3 coding sequence is TGTGCCTGGAGTAGGAGGGCAGGGGGCAACTATGGCTACACCTTC. Translated: CAWSRRAGGNYGYTF.

This clone was seen once. V is TRBV5-1 and J is TRBJ2-7; no firm D call. Trimming took 0 bases from V and 5 from J, leaving 6 bases between them. The CDR3 extends over 12 amino acids. The germline CDR1 and CDR2 sequences are SGHRS and YFSETQ. CDR3 loop: CASSLDLDEQYF. Here the CDR3 DNA reads TGCGCCAGCAGCTTGGACCTAGACGAGCAGTACTTC.

This chain links TRBV3-1 (or the pseudogene TRBV3-2) with TRBJ1-2, with 7 bases lining up with TRBD1. The length of the CDR3 is 15 residues. The J segment lost 1 base and the V segment lost 4 bases, leaving 6 bases of the junction unmatched. Germline CDR1 and CDR2: LGHDT and YNNKEL (reference sequence). CDR3 DNA: TGTGCCAGCAGCCGCCATACAGGGGTTAACTATGGCTACACCTTC. Translated: CASSRHTGVNYGYTF.

This clone was observed a single time. V gene TRBV27 combines with J gene TRBJ2-6; 15 bases map to TRBD2. CDR1 is MNHEY, CDR2 SMNVEV, per germline (reference sequence). The CDR3 length is 19 residues. With V trimmed by 2 bases and J by 1 base, 3 bases remained unmatched. The DNA of the CDR3 is TGTGCCAGCAGTTTAGCGGGACTAGCGGGAGGATCTGGGGCCAACGTCCTGACTTTC. This encodes CASSLAGLAGGSGANVLTF.

The rearrangement uses TRBV6-5 and TRBJ2-2; TRBD1 aligns across 9 bases. The germline V gene encodes CDR1 MNHEY and CDR2 SVGAGI. Unmatched junction bases numbered 8, after V lost 6 bases and J lost 6 bases. CDR3 length equals 15 residues. CDR3 region: CASRHRDRVSGELFF. The CDR3 nucleotides are TGTGCCAGCAGACACCGGGACAGGGTTTCCGGGGAGCTGTTTTTT.

The chain has TRBV3-1 (or the pseudogene TRBV3-2) and TRBJ1-1; D gene ambiguous. This CDR3 spans 13 amino acids. V was pared by 4 bases and J by 5 bases, with 11 bases between. Looked up from germline, CDR1 is LGHDT and CDR2 is YNNKEL (reference sequence). The CDR3 nucleotides read TGTGCCAGCAGCCTCGCCCGAGGGACTGAAGCTTTCTTT. This translates into CASSLARGTEAFF.

This rearrangement joins TRBV19 to TRBJ2-6, with TRBD1 matching over 10 bases. This CDR3 has 19 amino acids. The V segment lost 1 base and the J segment 2 bases; nucleotides outside the gene matches: 8. CDR1 and CDR2 from the germline V gene are LNHDA and SQIVND (reference sequence). The CDR3 sequence is CASSIVAGTGETGANVLTF. In DNA form, the CDR3 reads TGTGCCAGTAGTATAGTGGCCGGGACAGGGGAGACTGGGGCCAACGTCCTGACTTTC.

The chain links TRBV7-9 to TRBJ2-2, with 8 bases lining up with TRBD1. Germline V gives CDR1 SEHNR, CDR2 FQNEAQ (reference sequence). The CDR3 has 17 amino acids. The junction had 12 bases not matched to a gene; V was cut back by 5 bases and J by 4 bases. The CDR3 region has the DNA TGTGCCAGCAGCGACGGACAGGGTAGGGTCCCCACCGGGGAGCTGTTTTTT. Translation: CASSDGQGRVPTGELFF.

The J gene is TRBJ2-7, the V gene TRBV6-5; D is possibly TRBD1 (5 bases). Looked up from germline, CDR1 is MNHEY and CDR2 is SVGAGI. The CDR3 spans 15 residues. Trimming pared 6 bases from V and 1 base from J, leaving 16 bases between. The CDR3 nucleotides are TGTGCCAGCAGCCAAGAGGCAGGGCTATCCTACGAGCAGTACTTC. Its protein product is CASSQEAGLSYEQYF.

The count of this clone is one. The chain has TRBV15 and TRBJ1-5; maybe TRBD1 (6 bases). The CDR3 is made up of 14 amino acids. The V end lost 7 bases, the J end lost 5 bases, and 15 bases lay between the germline ends. From germline, CDR1 is LNHNV and CDR2 YYDKDF (reference sequence). CDR3 loop: CATTPGGLHQPQHF. DNA for the CDR3: TGTGCCACCACCCCCGGGGGGCTACATCAGCCCCAGCATTTT. Full variable domain (missing parts from reference TRBV15 and TRBJ1-5): DAMVIQNPRYQVTQFGKPVTLSCSQTLNHNVMYWYQQKSSQAPKLLFHYYDKDFNNEADTPDNFQSRRPNTSFCFLDIRSPGLGDTAMYLCATTPGGLHQPQHFGDGTRLSIL.

As for this clone: The conserved phenylalanine or tryptophan is not found at the CDR3 terminus, so this likely reflects a read error. It is unclear where the CDR3 begins or ends on the DNA, so no DNA is shown, and the CDR3 is as TCRdb lists it. This rearrangement joins TRBV6-6 to TRBJ1-1; TRBD1 is taken as the D call from the table, unchecked against the DNA. The germline CDR1 and CDR2 sequences are MNHNY and SVGAGI (reference sequence). The CDR3 comprises 8 residues, both ends counted. The CDR3: CASGDSPL.

This chain connects TRBV21-1 to TRBJ2-7; TRBD1, the table's D call, was not compared with the DNA. TRBV21-1 is a pseudogene locus. The CDR3 is 18 amino acids. The CDR3 nucleotides are TGTGCCAGCAGCAAACGAGGGGGCGCCCAGGGTGGAGGGAGCGAGCAGTACTTC. This translates into CASSKRGGAQGGGSEQYF.

The chain couples TRBV6-2 or TRBV6-3 to TRBJ2-1, with D maybe TRBD1 (5 bases). The V gene lost 3 bases and the J gene lost 3 bases, with 18 bases spanning the gap. From germline, CDR1 is MNHEY and CDR2 SVGEGT. The CDR3 runs 17 residues. The chain's CDR3 is CASSYNTVLGDYNEQFF. CDR3 nucleotides: TGTGCCAGCAGTTATAATACGGTTCTAGGGGACTACAATGAGCAGTTCTTC.

The rearrangement links TRBV27 to TRBJ2-7, with D possibly matching TRBD2 (6 bases). Germline assignment: CDR1 MNHEY and CDR2 SMNVEV (reference sequence). Trimming left V 5 bases short and J 1 base short, with 15 bases between. This CDR3 spans 15 amino acids. The CDR3 coding sequence is TGTGCCAGCAGTCCCGGAGGGGAGGCATCCTACGAGCAGTACTTC. This gives the protein CASSPGGEASYEQYF.

The chain couples TRBV9 to TRBJ2-5, with TRBD2 identical over 11 bases. The J segment lost 5 bases and the V segment lost 0 bases, leaving 3 bases of the junction unmatched. Germline V CDR1 and CDR2: SGDLS, YYNGEE. This CDR3 has 15 amino acids. CDR3 region: CASSVVTSGVETQYF. CDR3 in DNA: TGTGCCAGCAGCGTAGTGACTAGCGGGGTGGAGACCCAGTACTTC.

The chain has TRBV13 and TRBJ2-7, with TRBD1 as a possible D gene (6 bases). The CDR3 has 14 residues. The V end was cut by 5 bases, the J end by 3 bases, with 14 bases between. Germline CDR1 is PRHDT and CDR2 is FYEKMQ (reference sequence). CDR3 residues: CASSLGQTNYEQYF. Written as DNA, the CDR3 is TGTGCCAGCAGCCTTGGACAGACCAACTACGAGCAGTACTTC.

This clone was observed a single time. This rearrangement joins TRBV3-1 (or the pseudogene TRBV3-2) to TRBJ1-4; the match to TRBD1 covers 8 bases. The length of the CDR3 is 19 residues. J gave up 3 bases and V 0 bases, and 12 bases lay outside the gene matches. CDR1 is LGHDT and CDR2 is YNNKEL in the germline V gene (reference sequence). The CDR3 is CASSQDSRTGPLPNEKLFF. The CDR3 nucleotides are TGTGCCAGCAGCCAAGATTCACGGACAGGGCCCCTGCCTAATGAAAAACTGTTTTTT.

The genes are TRBV15 and TRBJ2-1; a possible D gene is TRBD2 (6 bases). The CDR3 totals 17 residues. V was trimmed by 0 bases and J by 8 bases, leaving 20 bases between them. Germline CDR1 LNHNV, CDR2 YYDKDF (reference sequence). CDR3 sequence (DNA): TGTGCCACCAGCAGAGATCCGCGGGGCAGGGCTTCGTATGAGCAGTTCTTC. Its protein product is CATSRDPRGRASYEQFF.

V and J are TRBV7-2 and TRBJ2-7, with 8 bases matching TRBD1. Looked up from germline, CDR1 is SGHTA and CDR2 is FQGNSA. With 5 bases clipped from V and 0 bases from J, the junction kept 6 bases outside the gene matches. The CDR3 is 15 residues long. In nucleotides, the CDR3 is TGTGCCAGCAGCCGGGACAGGCAGAGCTCCTACGAGCAGTACTTC. The encoded protein is CASSRDRQSSYEQYF.

The chain is built from TRBV10-2 and TRBJ1-1; no definite D call. The CDR3 extends over 10 amino acids. CDR1 is WSHSY and CDR2 is SAAADI in the germline V gene. V lost 9 bases and J 3 bases, leaving 5 bases between the germline ends. CDR3 nucleotides: TGCGCCAGTCGGGACACTGAAGCTTTCTTT. This encodes CASRDTEAFF.

The gene calls are TRBV27 and TRBJ1-1; possible D gene TRBD1, 5 bases. Germline CDR1 is MNHEY and CDR2 is SMNVEV (reference sequence). The CDR3 contains 14 residues. V lost 3 bases, J lost 5 bases, and 13 bases lay in between. CDR3 protein: CASSFSRQGTEAFF. The CDR3 DNA sequence: TGTGCCAGCAGTTTCTCAAGGCAGGGTACTGAAGCTTTCTTT.

The rearrangement joins TRBV6-5 to TRBJ1-5, with D perhaps TRBD1 (5 bases). V was shortened by 4 bases and J by 4 bases, with 11 bases between the two germline ends. The CDR3 sequence is 14 residues long. Germline V gives CDR1 MNHEY, CDR2 SVGAGI. The CDR3: CASSFDRSNQPQHF. CDR3 DNA sequence: TGTGCCAGCAGTTTCGACAGAAGTAATCAGCCCCAGCATTTT.

The chain couples TRBV19 to TRBJ2-2; perhaps TRBD2 as D (6 bases). Trimming shortened V by 8 bases and J by 2 bases, and 15 bases separated the two germline ends. CDR1 is LNHDA, CDR2 SQIVND, per germline (reference sequence). This CDR3 is built from 15 residues. For the CDR3, the DNA is TGTGCCAGTGGAACAGGCGGGGTTAACACCGGGGAGCTGTTTTTT. As protein: CASGTGGVNTGELFF.

The chain uses TRBV5-1 and TRBJ1-2; TRBD1 matches at 10 bases. V shed 1 base and J 2 bases; nucleotides not matched to a gene: 8. The CDR3 has 17 residues. Germline-derived CDR1 and CDR2 are SGHRS and YFSETQ. CDR3 DNA sequence: TGCGCCAGCAGCTTGCTTCTCCCGGGACAGGGGAACTATGGCTACACCTTC. Its translation: CASSLLLPGQGNYGYTF.